Listed below are T cell receptor beta chains from one sample, sequenced in a study of blood T cell repertoires in COVID-19. The table came from immunoSEQ multiplex PCR; TCRdb's copy has only in-frame clones and leaves some out. The sample has a few hundred thousand clones; about nine tenths are singletons. The specimen sequenced was peripheral blood. These receptors came from a woman in her 50s with COVID-19, enrolled during active disease. CDR3s include the opening cysteine and the closing phenylalanine or tryptophan. The D gene is left open where the match is weak. Rows give clone size only sometimes, using once, few, many, or a class for an expanded clone.

>TRBJ1-4|TRBV19|.|.
CASGVRSTTNEKLFF
TGTGCCTCGGGGGTGCGATCTACAACTAATGAAAAACTGTTTTTT
>TRBJ1-1|TRBV19|.|TRBD1
CASSHRGTQAFF
TGTGCCAGTAGTCACAGGGGAACCCAAGCTTTCTTT
>TRBJ1-1|TRBV11-3|once|TRBD1
CASSFIGGGNTEAFF
TGTGCCAGCAGCTTTATAGGGGGCGGGAACACTGAAGCTTTCTTT
>TRBJ2-1|TRBV29-1|.|TRBD1
CSVEGDRVRGEQFF
TGCAGCGTTGAAGGGGACAGGGTACGCGGTGAGCAGTTCTTC
>TRBJ1-5|TRBV18|few|.
CASSPNSFNQPQHF
TGTGCCAGCTCACCAAACAGTTTTAATCAACCCCAGCATTTT
>TRBJ1-6|TRBV4-3|.|.
CASSRYLDSDNSPLHF
TGCGCCAGCAGCCGATACTTAGACAGCGACAATTCACCCCTCCACTTT
>TRBJ2-1|TRBV28|few|TRBD1
CASSLQTGHSYNEQFF
TGTGCCAGCAGTTTACAGACAGGGCACTCCTACAATGAGCAGTTCTTC
>TRBJ2-5|TRBV15|.|TRBD1
CATSRVGWDSALQETQYF
TGTGCCACCAGCAGAGTGGGTTGGGACAGTGCCCTTCAAGAGACCCAGTACTTC
>TRBJ1-2|TRBV4-1|.|TRBD1
CASSQAKDRAGYGYTF
TGCGCCAGCAGCCAAGCAAAGGACAGGGCGGGCTATGGCTACACCTTC
>TRBJ1-5|TRBV2|.|.
CASTRQDNQPQHF
TGTGCCAGCACCCGACAGGACAATCAGCCCCAGCATTTT
>TRBJ2-1|TRBV5-1|.|TRBD2
CASSLGVAGGNEQFF
TGCGCCAGCAGCTTGGGGGTAGCGGGAGGGAATGAGCAGTTCTTC
>TRBJ2-1|TRBV5-1|.|.
CASSLAGSEQFF
TGCGCCAGCAGCTTGGCCGGTTCAGAGCAGTTCTTC
>TRBJ2-1|TRBV5-1|.|.
CASSLGGSGSYNEQFF
TGCGCCAGCAGCTTGGGGGGGAGCGGGTCCTACAATGAGCAGTTCTTC
>TRBJ2-3|TRBV28|.|TRBD2
CASKAGGSTDTQYF
TGTGCCAGCAAAGCGGGAGGTAGCACAGATACGCAGTATTTT
>TRBJ2-7|TRBV3-1/TRBV3-2|once|.
CASSQVAGAMEYF
TGTGCCAGCAGCCAAGTGGCAGGGGCTATGGAGTACTTC
>TRBJ1-1|TRBV29-1|.|TRBD1
CSVELRGRTEAFF
TGCAGCGTTGAGTTAAGGGGGCGGACTGAAGCTTTCTTT
>TRBJ2-5|TRBV7-2|.|TRBD2
CASRFTSGSGGLETQYF
TGTGCCAGCAGATTTACTAGCGGGAGTGGGGGGTTGGAGACCCAGTACTTC
>TRBJ1-2|TRBV27|few|.
CASRANREGYGYTF
TGTGCCAGCCGTGCGAACAGGGAAGGCTATGGCTACACCTTC
>TRBJ2-1|TRBV6-5|.|TRBD2
CASSPGLAGGNEQFF
TGTGCCAGCAGTCCCGGACTAGCGGGGGGCAATGAGCAGTTCTTC
>TRBJ1-3|TRBV27|few|.
CASHVGREISGNTIYF
TGTGCCAGCCACGTGGGAAGGGAGATCTCTGGAAACACCATATATTTT
>TRBJ1-6|TRBV11-1|.|TRBD1
CASKQGRNSPLHF
TGTGCCAGCAAACAGGGGCGAAATTCACCCCTCCACTTT
>TRBJ1-2|TRBV5-6|once|.
CASSPRGHTNYGYTF
TGTGCCAGCAGCCCCAGGGGACATACTAACTATGGCTACACCTTC
>TRBJ1-3|TRBV5-1|once|.
CASSLDTRDSGNTIYF
TGCGCCAGCAGCTTAGACACCCGAGACTCTGGAAACACCATATATTTT
>TRBJ1-3|TRBV2|.|.
CASTRKSSGNTIYF
TGTGCCAGCACCAGGAAGAGCTCTGGAAACACCATATATTTT
>TRBJ2-1|TRBV2|.|TRBD2
CASSALAGEGEQFF
TGTGCCAGCAGTGCGCTAGCGGGAGAGGGAGAGCAGTTCTTC
>TRBJ2-7|TRBV11-2|few|TRBD2
CASSSSSGGSYEQYF
TGTGCCAGCAGCTCAAGTAGCGGGGGCTCCTACGAGCAGTACTTC
>TRBJ1-1|TRBV6-2/TRBV6-3|.|TRBD1
CASCLETGVGMNTEAFF
TGTGCCAGCTGTTTGGAGACAGGGGTGGGCATGAACACTGAAGCTTTCTTT
>TRBJ1-1|TRBV11-3|few|.
CASSGRRRKETEAFF
TGTGCCAGCAGCGGAAGGAGAAGAAAGGAGACTGAAGCTTTCTTT
>TRBJ1-2|TRBV4-1|few|TRBD1
CASSQGPSGGLAFYGYTF
TGCGCCAGCAGCCAAGGCCCCTCAGGGGGACTTGCGTTTTATGGCTACACCTTC
>TRBJ1-1|TRBV7-8|.|.
CASSLSRKNTEAFF
TGTGCCAGCAGCTTATCTAGGAAAAACACTGAAGCTTTCTTT
>TRBJ2-7|TRBV6-5|.|TRBD1
CASSTGTGSREQYF
TGTGCCAGCAGTACCGGGACAGGTTCCCGCGAGCAGTACTTC
>TRBJ2-4|TRBV29-1|few|TRBD2
CSVETGGAKNIQYF
TGCAGCGTTGAAACGGGAGGGGCCAAAAACATTCAGTACTTC
>TRBJ1-5|TRBV6-2/TRBV6-3|.|TRBD1
CASSYHLGQGADQPQHF
TGTGCCAGCAGTTACCATCTAGGACAGGGGGCCGATCAGCCCCAGCATTTT
>TRBJ2-1|TRBV20-1|.|.
CSASPSSSYNEQFF
TGCAGTGCTAGTCCGTCGAGCTCCTACAATGAGCAGTTCTTC
>TRBJ1-1|TRBV5-1|.|TRBD1
CASSLHRDRGTEAFF
TGCGCCAGCAGCTTGCACCGGGACAGGGGCACTGAAGCTTTCTTT
>TRBJ2-7|TRBV20-1|.|TRBD1
CSASVRSGTAYYEQYF
TGCAGTGCTAGTGTCAGGTCGGGGACAGCTTACTACGAGCAGTACTTC
>TRBJ2-4|TRBV18|.|.
CASSQSSGTYKADIQYF
TGTGCCAGCTCACAGAGTTCAGGGACTTACAAGGCGGACATTCAGTACTTC
>TRBJ2-7|TRBV6-2/TRBV6-3|.|.
CASSYYRAPYEQYF
TGTGCCAGCAGTTACTACAGGGCACCCTACGAGCAGTACTTC
>TRBJ2-2|TRBV4-2|.|.
CASSQVSAGILSTGELFF
TGTGCCAGCAGCCAAGTATCTGCGGGAATATTGAGCACCGGGGAGCTGTTTTTT